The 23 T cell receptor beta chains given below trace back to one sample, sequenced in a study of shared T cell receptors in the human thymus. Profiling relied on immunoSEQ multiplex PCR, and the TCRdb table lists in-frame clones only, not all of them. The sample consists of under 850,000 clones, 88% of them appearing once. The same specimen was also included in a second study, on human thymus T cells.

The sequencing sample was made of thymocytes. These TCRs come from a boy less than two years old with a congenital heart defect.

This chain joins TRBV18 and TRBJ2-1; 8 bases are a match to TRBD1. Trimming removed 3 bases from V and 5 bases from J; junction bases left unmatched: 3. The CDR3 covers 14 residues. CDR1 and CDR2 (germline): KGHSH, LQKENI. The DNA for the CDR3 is TGTGCCAGCTCACCGGGACAGGCGGACAATGAGCAGTTCTTC. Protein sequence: CASSPGQADNEQFF.

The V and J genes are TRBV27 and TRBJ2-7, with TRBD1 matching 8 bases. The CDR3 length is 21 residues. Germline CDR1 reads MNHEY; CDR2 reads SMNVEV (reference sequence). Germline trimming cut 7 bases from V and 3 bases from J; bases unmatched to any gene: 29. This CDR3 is CASKAPNWEAISGQVNYEQYF. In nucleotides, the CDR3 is TGTGCCAGCAAAGCCCCGAATTGGGAGGCCATCTCGGGACAGGTTAACTACGAGCAGTACTTC.

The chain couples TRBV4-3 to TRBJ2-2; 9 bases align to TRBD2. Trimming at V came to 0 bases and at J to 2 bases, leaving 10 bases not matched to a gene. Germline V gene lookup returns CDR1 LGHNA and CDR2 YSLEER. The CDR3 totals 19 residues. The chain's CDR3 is CASSQEKGASGINTGELFF. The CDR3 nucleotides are TGCGCCAGCAGCCAAGAAAAGGGGGCTAGCGGGATTAACACCGGGGAGCTGTTTTTT.

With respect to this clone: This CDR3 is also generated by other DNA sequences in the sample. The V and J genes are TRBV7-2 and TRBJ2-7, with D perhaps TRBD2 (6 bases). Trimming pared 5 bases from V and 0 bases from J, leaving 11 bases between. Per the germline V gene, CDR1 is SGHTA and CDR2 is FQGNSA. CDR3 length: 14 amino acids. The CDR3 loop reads CASSPGTRSYEQYF. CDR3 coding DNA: TGTGCCAGCAGCCCAGGGACTCGCTCCTACGAGCAGTACTTC.

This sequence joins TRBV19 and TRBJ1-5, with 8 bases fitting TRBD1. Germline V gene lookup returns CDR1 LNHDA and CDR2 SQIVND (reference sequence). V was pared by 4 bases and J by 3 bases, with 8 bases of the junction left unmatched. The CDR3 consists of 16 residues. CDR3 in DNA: TGTGCCAGTAGTACCCTCGACAGGGGCCCCAATCAGCCCCAGCATTTT. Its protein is CASSTLDRGPNQPQHF.

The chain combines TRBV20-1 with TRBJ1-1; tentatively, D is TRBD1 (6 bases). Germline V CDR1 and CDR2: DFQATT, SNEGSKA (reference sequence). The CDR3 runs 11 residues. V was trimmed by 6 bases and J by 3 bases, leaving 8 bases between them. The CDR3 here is CSAEGDTEAFF. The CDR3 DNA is TGCAGTGCCGAGGGGGACACTGAAGCTTTCTTT.

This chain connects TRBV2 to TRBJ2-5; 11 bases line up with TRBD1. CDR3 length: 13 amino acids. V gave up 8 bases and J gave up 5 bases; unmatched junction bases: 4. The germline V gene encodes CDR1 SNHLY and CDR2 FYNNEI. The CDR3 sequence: CASGQGARETQYF. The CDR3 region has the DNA TGTGCCAGCGGACAGGGGGCGCGGGAGACCCAGTACTTC. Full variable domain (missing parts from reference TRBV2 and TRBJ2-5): EPEVTQTPSHQVTQMGQEVILRCVPISNHLYFYWYRQILGQKVEFLVSFYNNEISEKSEIFDDQFSVERPDGSNFTLKIRSTKLEDSAMYFCASGQGARETQYFGPGTRLLVL.

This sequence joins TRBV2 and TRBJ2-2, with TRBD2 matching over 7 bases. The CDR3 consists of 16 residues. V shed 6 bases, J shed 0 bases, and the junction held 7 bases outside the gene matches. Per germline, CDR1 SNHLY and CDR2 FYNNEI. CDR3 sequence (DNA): TGTGCCAGCAGACGAGAAAGCGGGACGAACACCGGGGAGCTGTTTTTT. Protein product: CASRRESGTNTGELFF.

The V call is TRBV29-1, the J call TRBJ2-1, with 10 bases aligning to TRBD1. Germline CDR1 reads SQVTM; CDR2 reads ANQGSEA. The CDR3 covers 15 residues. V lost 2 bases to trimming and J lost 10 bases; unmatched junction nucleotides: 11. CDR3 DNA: TGCAGCGTTGAAAACTCCAGGGACAGGGGATTGGAGCAGTTCTTC. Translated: CSVENSRDRGLEQFF.

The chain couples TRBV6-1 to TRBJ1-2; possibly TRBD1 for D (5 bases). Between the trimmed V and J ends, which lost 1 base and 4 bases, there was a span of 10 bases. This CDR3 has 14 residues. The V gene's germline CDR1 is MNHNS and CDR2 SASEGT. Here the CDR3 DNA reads TGTGCCAGCAGTGAAGTTGACAGAGCCTATGGCTACACCTTC. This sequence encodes CASSEVDRAYGYTF.

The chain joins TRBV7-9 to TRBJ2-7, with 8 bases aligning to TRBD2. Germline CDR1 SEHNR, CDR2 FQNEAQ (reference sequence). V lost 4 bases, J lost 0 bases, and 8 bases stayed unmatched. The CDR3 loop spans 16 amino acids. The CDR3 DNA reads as TGTGCCAGCAGCTCACGACGGGGGGGCAGCTCCTACGAGCAGTACTTC. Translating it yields CASSSRRGGSSYEQYF.

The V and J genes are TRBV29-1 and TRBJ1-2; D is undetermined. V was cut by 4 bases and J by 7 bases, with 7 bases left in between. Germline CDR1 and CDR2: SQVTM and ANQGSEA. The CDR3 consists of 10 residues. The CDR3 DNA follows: TGCAGCGTTGGGGAGGGTGGCTACACCTTC. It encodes CSVGEGGYTF. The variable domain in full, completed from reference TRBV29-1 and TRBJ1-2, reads SAVISQKPSRDICQRGTSLTIQCQVDSQVTMMFWYRQQPGQSLTLIATANQGSEATYESGFVIDKFPISRPNLTFSTLTVSNMSPEDSSIYLCSVGEGGYTFGSGTRLTVV.

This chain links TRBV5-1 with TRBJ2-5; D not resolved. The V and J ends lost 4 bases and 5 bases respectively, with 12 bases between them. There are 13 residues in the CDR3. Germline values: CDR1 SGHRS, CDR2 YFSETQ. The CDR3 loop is CASSLYMRETQYF. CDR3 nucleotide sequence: TGCGCCAGCAGCCTGTATATGAGGGAGACCCAGTACTTC.

The CDR3 here is CASSCTGERPQHF. The DNA for the CDR3 is TGTGCCAGTAGCTGTACGGGGGAGAGGCCCCAGCATTTT. This sequence joins TRBV19 and TRBJ1-5, with D possibly being TRBD1 (5 bases). Germline V lookup: CDR1 LNHDA, CDR2 SQIVND (reference sequence). V was trimmed by 6 bases and J by 9 bases, leaving 15 bases between them. The CDR3 is 13 amino acids.

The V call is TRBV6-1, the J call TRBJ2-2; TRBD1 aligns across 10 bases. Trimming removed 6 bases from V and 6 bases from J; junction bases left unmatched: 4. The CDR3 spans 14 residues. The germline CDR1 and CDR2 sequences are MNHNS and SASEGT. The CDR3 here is CASRDRGQAGELFF. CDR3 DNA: TGTGCCAGCAGAGACAGGGGGCAGGCCGGGGAGCTGTTTTTT.

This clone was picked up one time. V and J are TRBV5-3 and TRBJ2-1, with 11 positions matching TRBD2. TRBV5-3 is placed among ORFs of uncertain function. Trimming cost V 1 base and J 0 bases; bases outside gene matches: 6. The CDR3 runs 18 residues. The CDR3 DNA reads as TGTGCCAGAAGCTTGACTAGCGGGAGCCCCAGCTCCTACAATGAGCAGTTCTTC. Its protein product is CARSLTSGSPSSYNEQFF.

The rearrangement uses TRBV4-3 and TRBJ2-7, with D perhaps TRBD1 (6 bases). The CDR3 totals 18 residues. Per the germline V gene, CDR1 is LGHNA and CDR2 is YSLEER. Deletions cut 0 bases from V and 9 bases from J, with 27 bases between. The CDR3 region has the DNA TGCGCCAGCAGCCAAGATAGGTGGCAAGACAGGAGACCTACGAGGCAGTACTTC. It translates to CASSQDRWQDRRPTRQYF.

In nucleotides, the CDR3 is TGTGCCAGCACCGAGGGGGGGGGACAGGGGAATGGCTACACCTTC. Residues: CASTEGGGQGNGYTF. The gene calls are TRBV6-5 and TRBJ1-2, with 10 bases lining up with TRBD1. V was clipped by 7 bases and J by 6 bases; unmatched bases: 11. CDR1 is MNHEY, CDR2 SVGAGI, per germline. The CDR3 spans 15 residues.

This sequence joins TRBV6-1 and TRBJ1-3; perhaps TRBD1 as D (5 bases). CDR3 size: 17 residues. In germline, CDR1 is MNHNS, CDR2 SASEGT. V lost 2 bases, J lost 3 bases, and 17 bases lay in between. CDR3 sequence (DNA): TGTGCCAGCAGTGAATGGAGGGGCCATGGATTTGGAAACACCATATATTTT. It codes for CASSEWRGHGFGNTIYF.

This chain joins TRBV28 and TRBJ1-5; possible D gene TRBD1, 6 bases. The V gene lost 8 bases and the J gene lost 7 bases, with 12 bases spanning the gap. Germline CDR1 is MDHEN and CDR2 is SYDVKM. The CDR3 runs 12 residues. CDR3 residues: CASYRARQPQHF. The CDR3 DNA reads TGTGCCAGCTACAGGGCAAGGCAGCCCCAGCATTTT.

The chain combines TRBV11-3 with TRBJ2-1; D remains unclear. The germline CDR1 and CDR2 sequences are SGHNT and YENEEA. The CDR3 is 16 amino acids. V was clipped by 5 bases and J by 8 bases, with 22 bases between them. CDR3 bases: TGTGCCAGCAGCCCCCACCATGTTGGGCTGTTTTATGAGCAGTTCTTC. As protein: CASSPHHVGLFYEQFF.

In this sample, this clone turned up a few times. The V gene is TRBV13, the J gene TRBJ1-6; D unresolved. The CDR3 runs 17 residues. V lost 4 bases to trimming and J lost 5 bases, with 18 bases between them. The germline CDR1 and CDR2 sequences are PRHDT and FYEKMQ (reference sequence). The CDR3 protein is CASSSGGEAVDNSPLHF. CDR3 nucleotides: TGTGCCAGCAGCTCCGGTGGGGAGGCAGTCGATAATTCACCCCTCCACTTT.

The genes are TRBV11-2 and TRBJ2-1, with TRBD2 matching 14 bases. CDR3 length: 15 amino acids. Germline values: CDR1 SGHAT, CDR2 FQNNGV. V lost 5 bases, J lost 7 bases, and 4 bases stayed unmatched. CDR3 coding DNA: TGTGCCAGCAGCCCGACTAGCGGGAGGGGTAATGAGCAGTTCTTC. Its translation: CASSPTSGRGNEQFF.